Presented here are 12 T cell receptor beta chains from one specimen sequenced in a study of T-cell memory formation after mild COVID-19. TCRdb fed the 5' RACE reads into MiXCR, producing one record per CDR3 protein. Of 250,000 or so distinct CDR3 sequences detected, 18% appear once; the ten largest clones hold 23%. Input material: PBMCs or a T cell subset sorted from them (not recorded which). These receptors all stem from a man younger than 30 who had mild COVID-19 (a few samples of this study predate the infection). Cell type and time point are not known.

The chain carries TRBV6-5 and TRBJ2-7; TRBD1 might be the D (6 bases). The CDR3 has 13 residues. CDR1 and CDR2 from the germline V gene are MNHEY and SVGAGI. V was cut by 2 bases and J by 4 bases, with 9 bases left in between. In DNA form, the CDR3 reads TGTGCCAGCAGTTACACACAGGGTTACGAGCAGTACGTC. Amino acids: CASSYTQGYEQYV.

This clonotype was seen a handful of times. The chain recombines TRBV6-1 with TRBJ2-3; TRBD2 aligns across 11 bases. The CDR3 is made up of 13 amino acids. V lost 6 bases and J lost 12; bases outside the gene matches: 8. The germline gives CDR1 MNHNS, CDR2 SASEGT. The CDR3 is CASSLTLAGVQYF. The CDR3 DNA reads as TGTGCCAGCAGCCTAACACTAGCGGGGGTCCAGTATTTT.

The chain combines TRBV19 with TRBJ2-3, with 8 bases identical to TRBD2. Germline V gene lookup returns CDR1 LNHDA and CDR2 SQIVND (reference sequence). CDR3 size: 14 residues. The V segment lost 11 bases and the J segment 4 bases; nucleotides outside the gene matches: 11. The CDR3 region is CARWSGGGSDTQYF. The CDR3 coding sequence is TGTGCCCGTTGGAGCGGCGGGGGGTCAGATACGCAGTATTTT.

The chain employs TRBV6-6 and TRBJ2-2; no clear D gene. V shed 2 bases and J shed 7 bases, with 8 bases lying between them. CDR1 is MNHNY and CDR2 is SVGAGI in the germline V gene (reference sequence). The CDR3 has 13 amino acids. The CDR3 DNA follows: TGTGCCAGCAGTTACGTTGTTGGCGGGGAGCTGTTTTTT. Translating gives CASSYVVGGELFF.

The chain combines TRBV2 with TRBJ2-3; D is perhaps TRBD2 (7 bases). CDR1 is SNHLY and CDR2 is FYNNEI in the germline V gene. The CDR3 is made up of 15 amino acids. The V gene lost 4 bases and the J gene lost 0 bases, with 11 bases spanning the gap. The CDR3 loop is CASSGAGASTDTQYF. The CDR3 bases are TGTGCCAGCAGTGGGGCGGGGGCTAGCACAGATACGCAGTATTTT.

The genes are TRBV4-3 and TRBJ2-1; 7 bases align to TRBD1. The ends lost 1 base at V and 7 bases at J; junction bases unmatched: 4. The CDR3 has 14 amino acids. CDR1 LGHNA and CDR2 YSLEER come from the germline V gene. In nucleotides, the CDR3 is TGCGCCAGCAGCCAAGGACAGGGTTGGAATGAGCAGTTCTTC. This encodes CASSQGQGWNEQFF.

This clonotype was counted between two and nine times. The chain is built from TRBV4-1 and TRBJ1-6, with D uncertain. The CDR3 runs 14 residues. V shed 5 bases and J shed 6 bases, with 11 bases lying between them. From germline, CDR1 is MGHRA and CDR2 YSYEKL. CDR3 sequence reads: CASSGRGTNSPLHF. The CDR3 DNA sequence: TGCGCCAGCAGCGGGCGGGGAACTAATTCACCCCTCCACTTT.

The chain joins TRBV10-3 to TRBJ2-3; 7 bases line up with TRBD1. Trimming removed 3 bases from V and 1 base from J; junction bases left unmatched: 10. The CDR3 is 17 amino acids. The germline V gene has CDR1 ENHRY and CDR2 SYGVKD. The CDR3 bases are TGTGCCATCAGTGATGAGGGGGCGTTGGACGGCACAGATACGCAGTATTTT. Residues: CAISDEGALDGTDTQYF.

The J gene is TRBJ1-1, the V gene TRBV7-2; D remains unclear. V was pared by 5 bases and J by 8 bases, with 15 bases between. The CDR3 covers 13 residues. Germline V gene sequence: CDR1 SGHTA, CDR2 FQGNSA. Written as DNA, the CDR3 is TGTGCCAGCAGCGCCCGGGCCCGAAGCGAAGCTTTCTTT. It specifies CASSARARSEAFF. The full variable domain, with the rest looked up from reference TRBV7-2 and TRBJ1-1, is GAGVSQSPSNKVTEKGKDVELRCDPISGHTALYWYRQSLGQGLEFLIYFQGNSAPDKSGLPSDRFSAERTGGSVSTLTIQRTQQEDSAVYLCASSARARSEAFFGQGTRLTVV.

This clonotype appeared a few times. The rearrangement joins TRBV29-1 to TRBJ2-7; D is undetermined. Between the trimmed V and J ends, which lost 3 bases and 6 bases, there was a span of 15 bases. The CDR3 spans 13 residues. Germline values: CDR1 SQVTM, CDR2 ANQGSEA. CDR3 amino acids: CSVDRGPTSEQYF. The CDR3, as DNA: TGCAGCGTTGATAGAGGACCAACCAGCGAGCAGTACTTC.

Ten or more counts support this clonotype. Because the CDR3's place on the DNA is in doubt, the DNA is left out and the CDR3 is given as listed by TCRdb. CDR3 sequence reads: CASWADGNQPQHF. The chain joins TRBV21-1 to TRBJ1-5. TRBV21-1 is an annotated pseudogene. The CDR3 sequence runs 13 residues, both termini included.

This clonotype has just a few counts. This chain joins TRBV6-2 or TRBV6-3 and TRBJ2-1; no clear D gene. Germline assignment: CDR1 MNHEY and CDR2 SVGEGT. This CDR3 is built from 12 residues. V was shortened by 2 bases and J by 4 bases, with 3 bases between the two germline ends. The CDR3 DNA reads as TGTGCCAGCAGTTACCGATACAATGAGCAGTTCTTC. It codes for CASSYRYNEQFF.